The clone carrying this T cell receptor (beta chain) was recorded once. The antigen remains undetermined. The data were obtained in a study of cytomegalovirus exposure and HLA in healthy donors. Study-wide results and limits: Analysis was carried out at a later point, and it linked a missense DCLRE1C variant to TCR beta V- and J-gene trimming. Using the classifier, cytomegalovirus status was reportedly diagnosed with high specificity and sensitivity.

Primers for the PCR totalled 60 Vbeta and 13 Jbeta. Original analysis: Later work found 65 million to 100 million unique TCR beta chains, with roughly 11 million shared. The data were produced by immunoSEQ multiplex PCR, yet TCRdb's version contains in-frame clones alone and is incomplete. The V and J calls and clone size are taken from that table; D and trimming were inferred from the DNA. The sample lists fewer than 130,000 clones, roughly three quarters seen once, with 5% to 8% in the top ten. This CDR3 has 12 residues. Per the germline V gene, CDR1 is LNHNV and CDR2 is YYDKDF (reference sequence). V shed 1 base and J shed 8 bases, with 8 bases lying between them.

The gene calls are TRBV15 and TRBJ1-1, with a possible D match to TRBD1 (5 bases). This TCR was sampled from a man between 25 and 39 years old in good health and CMV-seropositive. The sequencing input was PBMCs. The CDR3 region is CATSRAAGEAFF. Written as DNA, the CDR3 is TGTGCCACCAGCAGAGCGGCAGGGGAAGCTTTCTTT.